This T cell receptor beta chain derives from a study of blood T cell repertoires in COVID-19. The repertoire was sequenced with immunoSEQ multiplex PCR; TCRdb's copy has only in-frame clones and lacks some. The profile covers over 130,000 clones, with 88% appearing a single time and over 9.5% taken by the ten largest. Germline lookup yields CDR1 SGHNT and CDR2 YYREEE (reference sequence). V lost 4 bases, J lost 3 bases, and 9 bases stayed unmatched. The CDR3 runs 15 residues. Sequenced material: peripheral blood. V is TRBV5-4 and J is TRBJ2-7, with 8 bases matching TRBD1. The sequence was obtained from a man aged 55 to 69 with active or convalescent COVID-19. CDR3 sequence: CASSQKQGGGYEQYF. In DNA form, the CDR3 reads TGTGCCAGCAGCCAGAAACAGGGGGGAGGCTACGAGCAGTACTTC.